These 20 T cell receptor beta chains were sequenced from one sample in a study of blood T cells in healthy people across ages (dated by TCRdb to about 2015). Preparation of the library involved 5' RACE. Sequenced on an Illumina HiSeq 2500. The second PCR ran for about 7 to 11 cycles and used a J-beta primer mix along with a sample-barcoded 5' primer. TCRdb passed the public sequencing reads through fastp at Q25 and MiXCR, retaining productive beta sequences. A single entry per CDR3 protein holds the most common genes and DNA from its merged rows. Counted in this sample were roughly 1,800,000 distinct CDR3 sequences; about 50% of them appeared once. Of the sample, 2.1% falls within the top ten clones. Sequencing was done on a sample of blood. All receptors come from a woman aged 40 to 49 in good health.

This chain uses TRBV2 with TRBJ2-5; D may be TRBD1 or TRBD2 (6 bases each). V was clipped by 3 bases and J by 1 base, with 15 bases between them. This CDR3 is built from 16 residues. CDR1 SNHLY and CDR2 FYNNEI come from the germline V gene. DNA for the CDR3: TGTGCCAGCAGTGACCTCCGTGAGGGGGGCCAAGAGACCCAGTACTTC. Translating gives CASSDLREGGQETQYF.

This sequence joins TRBV20-1 and TRBJ2-2, with TRBD2 matching over 8 bases. The CDR3 loop spans 13 amino acids. The trim removed 6 bases at V and 6 bases at J, leaving 6 bases unmatched. Germline CDR1 is DFQATT and CDR2 is SNEGSKA (reference sequence). The CDR3 DNA reads as TGCAGTGCGCGGACTAGCTTCGCCGGGGAGCTGTTTTTT. This gives the protein CSARTSFAGELFF.

CDR3 sequence: CASSETRQGRDTQYF. The CDR3 DNA follows: TGTGCCAGCAGTGAGACAAGACAGGGGCGGGATACGCAGTATTTT. The chain uses TRBV28 and TRBJ2-3; 8 nucleotides match TRBD1. The CDR3 is 15 residues long. V gave up 5 bases and J gave up 6 bases; unmatched junction bases: 10. Germline V gene lookup returns CDR1 MDHEN and CDR2 SYDVKM.

This clonotype was seen only a few times. The chain carries TRBV7-2 and TRBJ2-4, with TRBD2 identical over 7 bases. J lost 4 bases, V lost 5 bases, and 11 bases had no gene match. CDR1 and CDR2 (germline): SGHTA, FQGNSA. This CDR3 region has 16 residues. The CDR3 loop reads CASSTTGGRVKNIQYF. CDR3 nucleotide sequence: TGTGCCAGCAGCACTACCGGGGGGAGGGTGAAAAACATTCAGTACTTC.

The J gene is TRBJ2-1, the V gene TRBV21-1; the table's D gene call, TRBD1, was not cross checked with the DNA. TRBV21-1 is marked as a pseudogene. CDR3 size: 14 residues. CDR3 sequence: CASWDRGGAHGQFF. The CDR3 DNA follows: TGTGCCAGTTGGGACAGAGGGGGGGCACATGGGCAGTTCTTC.

This chain uses TRBV28 with TRBJ2-7, with 9 bases lining up with TRBD1. The J call is uncertain, as TRBJ2-5 better fits the DNA end. The CDR3 sequence is 14 residues long. Germline CDR1 MDHEN, CDR2 SYDVKM. This CDR3 reads CASSVQGAGKTQYF. The CDR3 DNA sequence: TGTGCCAGCAGTGTACAGGGGGCTGGAAAGACCCAGTACTTC.

CDR3 region: CSARDRGSAGAGETQYF. The CDR3 region has the DNA TGCAGTGCTAGAGACCGAGGGTCGGCGGGGGCGGGGGAGACCCAGTACTTC. The chain has TRBV20-1 and TRBJ2-5, with a weak D call TRBD2 (7 bases). Germline V gene data show CDR1 as DFQATT and CDR2 as SNEGSKA (reference sequence). The length of the CDR3 is 17 residues. The ends were cut back, 0 bases at V and 5 bases at J, with 22 bases in the middle.

The chain is built from TRBV21-1 and TRBJ2-1. TRBV21-1 is classified as a pseudogene. CDR3 length: 16 residues. The CDR3 DNA reads as TGTGCCAGCAGCAACGCAACCGGGAGCTCCTACAATGAGCAGTTCTTC. This translates into CASSNATGSSYNEQFF.

This clonotype came up once. No conserved phenylalanine or tryptophan ends this CDR3, so it is likely a read error. V is TRBV27 and J is TRBJ2-4; 7 bases line up with TRBD2. The end of the DNA fits TRBJ2-5 better, so the J call may be wrong. Germline values: CDR1 MNHEY, CDR2 SMNVEV (reference sequence). This CDR3 has 18 amino acids. CDR3 loop: CASSLKGSGLYFQETQYY. The CDR3, as DNA: TGTGCCAGCAGTCTTAAAGGTTCGGGACTATATTTCCAAGAGACCCAGTACTAC.

This chain joins TRBV20-1 and TRBJ2-3, with TRBD2 identical over 9 bases. V lost 2 bases and J lost 7; bases outside the gene matches: 4. The CDR3 extends over 13 amino acids. Germline assignment: CDR1 DFQATT and CDR2 SNEGSKA (reference sequence). Here the CDR3 DNA reads TGCAGTGCTAGACGCGGGGGGGCGCATACGCAGTATTTT. Its translation is CSARRGGAHTQYF.

The chain uses TRBV7-9 and TRBJ1-1, with unresolved D. The germline gives CDR1 SEHNR, CDR2 FQNEAQ (reference sequence). The V gene lost 1 base and the J gene lost 7 bases, with 4 bases spanning the gap. The CDR3 covers 11 residues. The CDR3 DNA sequence: TGTGCCAGCAGCTTAGAACGTGAAGCTTTCTTT. It translates to CASSLEREAFF.

Comment on this clonotype: Its ends do not fully match the called genes, so a read error is possible. V gene TRBV5-1 combines with J gene TRBJ2-3; D call uncertain. There are 12 residues in the CDR3. The V gene's germline CDR1 is SGHRS and CDR2 YFSETQ. CDR3 DNA: TGCGCCAGCAAGGGCCCCCGAGATACGCGGTATTTT. Its protein product is CASKGPRDTRYF. The complete variable domain, with remaining parts taken from reference TRBV5-1 and TRBJ2-3, reads KAGVTQTPRYLIKTRGQQVTLSCSPISGHRSVSWYQQTPGQGLQFLFEYFSETQRNKGNFPGRFSGRQFSNSRSEMNVSTLELGDSALYLCASKGPRDTRYFGPGTRLTVL.

The chain combines TRBV13 with TRBJ1-2; D is uncertain. Germline values: CDR1 PRHDT, CDR2 FYEKMQ (reference sequence). The CDR3 sequence is 15 residues long. Trimming left V 0 bases short and J 3 bases short, with 11 bases between. CDR3 in amino acids: CASSLGAGQDYGYTF. The CDR3 DNA reads TGTGCCAGCAGCTTAGGGGCAGGCCAGGACTATGGCTACACCTTC.

This clonotype showed up many times. The chain is built from TRBV28 and TRBJ2-7; D is tentatively TRBD1 or TRBD2 (5 bases each). Trimming took 4 bases from V and 0 from J, leaving 13 bases between them. This CDR3 comprises 15 residues. The germline CDR1 and CDR2 sequences are MDHEN and SYDVKM. The DNA of the CDR3 is TGTGCCAGCAGTTCCGGGACGGCGAGCTCCTACGAGCAGTACTTC. This gives the protein CASSSGTASSYEQYF.

The chain recombines TRBV20-1 with TRBJ2-5; perhaps TRBD1 as D (6 bases). Trimming took off 2 bases at V and 0 bases at J, with 19 bases between the two ends. CDR3 length: 17 amino acids. Germline loops: CDR1 DFQATT, CDR2 SNEGSKA (reference sequence). This CDR3 is CSARSPRRGQNQETQYF. The CDR3 coding sequence is TGCAGTGCTAGATCGCCCCGGAGAGGACAGAACCAAGAGACCCAGTACTTC.

The chain recombines TRBV6-1 with TRBJ2-1; 9 nucleotides align to TRBD2. The ends lost 4 bases at V and 5 bases at J; junction bases unmatched: 6. Germline V gene lookup returns CDR1 MNHNS and CDR2 SASEGT. This CDR3 spans 15 amino acids. This chain's CDR3 is CASSGPGLANNEQFF. The CDR3 DNA is TGTGCCAGCAGTGGCCCGGGACTAGCCAACAATGAGCAGTTCTTC.

This clonotype was counted only a few times. V usage is TRBV6-5 and J usage is TRBJ2-3; D is unclear. The CDR3 runs 14 residues. Per the germline V gene, CDR1 is MNHEY and CDR2 is SVGAGI. V shed 2 bases and J shed 3 bases, with 9 bases lying between them. CDR3 nucleotide sequence: TGTGCCAGCAGTTACAGGTCGCATACAGATACGCAGTATTTT. Residues: CASSYRSHTDTQYF.

The chain is built from TRBV20-1 and TRBJ2-1; D may be TRBD2 (5 bases). Germline V gene sequence: CDR1 DFQATT, CDR2 SNEGSKA (reference sequence). The CDR3 contains 13 residues. Trimming stripped 4 bases from V and 6 bases from J, with 13 bases between. The CDR3 loop reads CSAIAIGGNEQFF. The CDR3 DNA is TGCAGTGCTATAGCGATAGGCGGCAATGAGCAGTTCTTC.

This clonotype was detected only a few times. The chain couples TRBV29-1 to TRBJ2-3; 11 bases fit TRBD2. This CDR3 spans 15 amino acids. Per germline, CDR1 SQVTM and CDR2 ANQGSEA. The junction had 5 bases not matched to a gene; V was cut back by 4 bases and J by 2 bases. The CDR3 loop reads CSVAATSGVTDTQYF. CDR3 DNA sequence: TGCAGCGTTGCTGCGACTAGCGGGGTCACAGATACGCAGTATTTT.

The chain's CDR3 is CASSSPRDSGDSYEQYF. The CDR3 DNA sequence: TGTGCCAGCAGTTCCCCACGCGATAGCGGGGACTCCTACGAGCAGTACTTC. V usage is TRBV6-6 and J usage is TRBJ2-7, with 8 bases identical to TRBD2. The V segment lost 4 bases and the J segment 0 bases; nucleotides outside the gene matches: 11. From germline, CDR1 is MNHNY and CDR2 SVGAGI (reference sequence). The CDR3 has 17 residues.